Each of the 18 T cell receptor beta chains below was sequenced from the same sample in a study of post-analysis software for immune sequencing data. Unique molecular identifiers featured in each of the TCR beta cDNA libraries. Each CDR3 protein gets one entry after TCRdb re-called the PCR reads with MiXCR. The data show about 160,000 distinct CDR3 sequences, with about 34% seen just once and about 26% held by the top ten. The sample consisted of blood, taken after autologous hematopoietic stem cell transplantation. These receptors all stem from a girl between 10 and 17 years old with multiple sclerosis.

The sample holds a few counts of this clonotype. The chain carries TRBV24-1 and TRBJ2-3; D may match TRBD1 or TRBD2 (5 bases each). V was pared by 5 bases and J by 4 bases, with 9 bases between. The CDR3 extends over 13 amino acids. CDR1 and CDR2 from the germline V gene are KGHDR and SFDVKD. CDR3 protein: CATSAGAADTQYF. DNA for the CDR3: TGTGCCACCAGTGCCGGGGCGGCAGATACGCAGTATTTT.

This rearrangement joins TRBV28 to TRBJ2-1, with 12 bases matching TRBD2. Trimming took 6 bases from V and 8 from J; bases not matched to a gene: 8. Germline lookup yields CDR1 MDHEN and CDR2 SYDVKM. There are 15 residues in the CDR3. CDR3 amino acids: CASRTRTSGNDEQFF. The CDR3 DNA sequence: TGTGCCAGCAGGACCCGGACTAGCGGGAACGATGAGCAGTTCTTC.

This clonotype was recorded a few times. The chain carries TRBV12-5 and TRBJ1-6; D is ambiguous. The CDR3 loop spans 12 amino acids. With 9 bases removed from V and 4 bases from J, the gap between germline ends came to 7 bases. Germline-derived CDR1 and CDR2 are LGHNT and FRNRAP. The CDR3 nucleotides are TGTGCTAGCCCCGGGTATAATTCACCCCTCCACTTT. Its translation is CASPGYNSPLHF.

V gene TRBV7-9 combines with J gene TRBJ2-1; TRBD1 aligns across 8 bases. V dropped 5 bases and J dropped 3; count of bases not matched to a gene: 6. The CDR3 is 15 amino acids. Germline V CDR1 and CDR2: SEHNR, FQNEAQ (reference sequence). Written as DNA, the CDR3 is TGTGCCAGCAGCGAAGGGACAGGCATCTACAATGAGCAGTTCTTC. Protein: CASSEGTGIYNEQFF.

The CDR3 DNA reads as TGCGCCAGCAGCCAAGTGGCTAGCGGCTCCTACGAGCAGTACTTC. Translated, it gives CASSQVASGSYEQYF. The gene calls are TRBV4-3 and TRBJ2-7; 7 bases map to TRBD2. Per germline, CDR1 LGHNA and CDR2 YSLEER. With 1 base clipped from V and 0 bases from J, the junction kept 3 bases outside the gene matches. The CDR3 has 15 residues.

The V call is TRBV20-1, the J call TRBJ2-5, with D unclear. Per the germline V gene, CDR1 is DFQATT and CDR2 is SNEGSKA (reference sequence). Deletions cut 6 bases from V and 2 bases from J, with 16 bases between. The CDR3 runs to 14 residues. Here the CDR3 DNA reads TGCAGTGCGACGCTCCCTACTCAACAAGAGACCCAGTACTTC. Encoded protein: CSATLPTQQETQYF.

The J gene is TRBJ2-2, the V gene TRBV4-2; D is perhaps TRBD1 (6 bases). The V gene lost 0 bases and the J gene lost 4 bases, with 6 bases spanning the gap. This CDR3 is 14 amino acids long. CDR1 LGHNA and CDR2 YNFKEQ come from the germline V gene. In nucleotides, the CDR3 is TGTGCCAGCAGCCAAGAACAGGGCACCGGGGAGCTGTTTTTT. Its translation is CASSQEQGTGELFF.

The V and J genes are TRBV7-2 and TRBJ2-1; 8 bases are a match to TRBD1. This CDR3 spans 17 amino acids. The V gene's germline CDR1 is SGHTA and CDR2 FQGNSA. The J segment lost 0 bases and the V segment lost 7 bases, leaving 11 bases of the junction unmatched. The CDR3 loop reads CASTPVRDRSSYNEQFF. The CDR3 DNA sequence: TGTGCCAGCACCCCCGTCAGGGACAGGAGCTCCTACAATGAGCAGTTCTTC.

This clonotype came up a few times. The chain uses TRBV6-5 and TRBJ2-4, with 10 bases fitting TRBD1. Germline V CDR1 and CDR2: MNHEY, SVGAGI. The length of the CDR3 is 15 residues. With 6 bases clipped from V and 8 bases from J, the junction kept 10 bases outside the gene matches. The CDR3 DNA is TGTGCCAGCAGACGCCGGGACAGGGGTGTAGACATTCAGTACTTC. Its protein is CASRRRDRGVDIQYF.

The rearrangement links TRBV6-5 to TRBJ2-5, with 9 bases that match TRBD1. The J call may be in error: the DNA end matches TRBJ2-7 better. The CDR3 consists of 16 residues. From germline, CDR1 is MNHEY and CDR2 SVGAGI. In DNA form, the CDR3 reads TGTGCCAGCAGGTCACCTACGGGACAGGGAAATCGCGAGCAGTACTTC. This sequence encodes CASRSPTGQGNREQYF.

The gene calls are TRBV28 and TRBJ1-1; D is perhaps TRBD1 (6 bases). The germline gives CDR1 MDHEN, CDR2 SYDVKM. This CDR3 is built from 12 residues. V was pared by 6 bases and J by 7 bases, with 12 bases between. As DNA, the CDR3 is TGTGCCAGCAGCGCCAGGGGTAATGAAGCTTTCTTT. It translates to CASSARGNEAFF.

The rearrangement joins TRBV5-5 to TRBJ2-7, with TRBD2 as a possible D gene (5 bases). The J call may be in error: the DNA end matches TRBJ2-5 better. Looked up from germline, CDR1 is SGHKS and CDR2 is YYEKEE (reference sequence). This CDR3 is built from 13 residues. CDR3 loop: CASTFGGRETQYF. The DNA of the CDR3 is TGTGCCAGCACCTTCGGAGGTCGAGAGACCCAGTACTTC.

The V gene is TRBV4-2, the J gene TRBJ2-3; D not resolved. Trimming shortened V by 1 base and J by 4 bases, and 21 bases separated the two germline ends. The CDR3 spans 18 residues. Germline loops: CDR1 LGHNA, CDR2 YNFKEQ. The CDR3 reads CASSQVLQAGPGADTQYF. CDR3 in DNA: TGTGCCAGCAGCCAAGTGCTACAAGCCGGACCCGGAGCAGATACGCAGTATTTT.

This clonotype has only a few counts. A clone one base away is much larger, so this may be a read error. The chain joins TRBV20-1 to TRBJ2-3; 8 bases match TRBD2. Germline assignment: CDR1 DFQATT and CDR2 SNEGSKA (reference sequence). J was trimmed by 5 bases and V by 0 bases; bases with no gene match: 7. This CDR3 is built from 15 residues. CDR3 sequence reads: CSARDLGLDRDTQYF. The CDR3 DNA reads TGCAGTGCTAGAGATTTGGGACTAGACAGAGATACGCAGTATTTT.

The CDR3 reads CASISDGGGVREQFF. CDR3 nucleotides: TGTGCCAGCATATCAGATGGCGGCGGTGTTCGGGAGCAGTTCTTC. This chain links TRBV2 with TRBJ2-1; no reliable D call. V gave up 7 bases and J gave up 10 bases, with 23 bases separating them. This CDR3 is built from 15 residues. CDR1 is SNHLY, CDR2 FYNNEI, per germline.

This clonotype was recorded at least ten times. The chain joins TRBV20-1 to TRBJ2-1, with TRBD1 as a possible D gene (5 bases). The CDR3 is 15 residues long. Looked up from germline, CDR1 is DFQATT and CDR2 is SNEGSKA (reference sequence). Trimming took 5 bases from V and 5 from J, leaving 19 bases between them. CDR3: CSAPDSGFKNNEQFF. In DNA form, the CDR3 reads TGCAGTGCTCCCGACAGTGGGTTTAAGAACAATGAGCAGTTCTTC.

J is TRBJ2-3 and V is TRBV12-3 or TRBV12-4; 7 bases are a match to TRBD2. Trimming removed 5 bases from V and 11 bases from J; junction bases left unmatched: 16. The CDR3 runs 15 residues. CDR3 nucleotides: TGTGCCAGCAGTCGCGGGAGTGCTAGCGCAGATGTGCAGTATTTT. It encodes CASSRGSASADVQYF.

Here the CDR3 DNA reads TGTGCCAGCAGCTTCCGGGGGATGAACACTGAAGCTTTCTTT. It is translated as CASSFRGMNTEAFF. This chain joins TRBV7-2 and TRBJ1-1, with a tentative D call TRBD1 (5 bases). V shed 3 bases and J shed 0 bases, with 8 bases lying between them. The CDR3 loop spans 14 amino acids. Germline V gene data show CDR1 as SGHTA and CDR2 as FQGNSA.